This T cell receptor beta chain was identified during a study of molecular identifiers for immune sequencing clone quantification. One entry per CDR3 protein results from TCRdb running MiXCR on the PCR reads. The sample contains approximately 680,000 distinct CDR3 sequences, around 25% of which appear only once. This CDR3 spans 16 amino acids. Germline V CDR1 and CDR2: SGDLS, YYNGEE. V was cut by 3 bases and J by 2 bases, with 16 bases left in between. The receptor was derived from a human donor in good health. Some libraries in this study had Jurkat cell RNA spiked in. The V gene is TRBV9, the J gene TRBJ2-3; D gene uncertain. Sequenced input: naive CD8+ T cells from blood, with Jurkat cell RNA spiked in. Subset here: FACS-sorted CD8+CD4-CCR7+CD45RA+ naive T cells. The CDR3 spells CASSAQRYSSTDTQYF. The CDR3 DNA reads as TGTGCCAGCAGCGCGCAGAGATACAGCTCCACAGATACGCAGTATTTT.